The 15 T cell receptor beta chains given below trace back to one sample, sequenced in a study of T cell repertoires in cytomegalovirus infection. TCRdb reprocessed the reads via MiXCR and lists one record per CDR3 protein. The sample contains 250,000 to 300,000 distinct CDR3 sequences, about a quarter of which appear only once. Source material: PBMCs. All receptors come from a human donor in good health (CMV status not recorded). Some clones in this sample may be carry-over from other donors' samples.

The chain is built from TRBV7-4 and TRBJ1-5; a possible D gene is TRBD1 (5 bases). The germline CDR1 and CDR2 sequences are SGHVT and SQSDAQ. V lost 4 bases, J lost 0 bases, and 10 bases lay in between. The CDR3 is 15 residues long. The CDR3 nucleotides read TGTGCCAGCAGCTCGACGACAGCTAGCAATCAGCCCCAGCATTTT. Its translation is CASSSTTASNQPQHF.

The sample holds a few counts of this clonotype. J is TRBJ2-7 and V is TRBV6-2 or TRBV6-3, with TRBD1 as a possible D gene (6 bases). Trimming shortened V by 0 bases and J by 3 bases, and 12 bases separated the two germline ends. The CDR3 has 15 residues. Germline lookup yields CDR1 MNHEY and CDR2 SVGEGT. As DNA, the CDR3 is TGTGCCAGCAGTTACTCGTCGGACAGTTACTACGAGCAGTACTTC. Protein: CASSYSSDSYYEQYF.

There are a few counts of this clonotype. This chain uses TRBV4-2 with TRBJ1-2; 7 nucleotides agree with TRBD1. Trimming at V came to 4 bases and at J to 7 bases, leaving 15 bases not matched to a gene. CDR1 and CDR2 (germline): LGHNA, YNFKEQ. The CDR3 sequence is 16 residues long. CDR3 sequence reads: CASSPTKRDRASGYTF. The CDR3 bases are TGTGCCAGCAGCCCCACTAAGCGGGACAGAGCTTCTGGCTACACCTTC.

This clonotype was seen many times. The chain links TRBV7-2 to TRBJ2-3; TRBD1 matches at 7 bases. Per germline, CDR1 SGHTA and CDR2 FQGNSA. The CDR3 runs 15 residues. V lost 6 bases to trimming and J lost 0 bases; unmatched junction nucleotides: 6. CDR3 region: CASRLGQRSTDTQYF. In nucleotides, the CDR3 is TGTGCCAGCAGACTGGGACAGCGAAGCACAGATACGCAGTATTTT.

V and J are TRBV28 and TRBJ2-4; either TRBD1 or TRBD2 may supply D (6 bases each). The CDR3 is made up of 19 amino acids. The V gene's germline CDR1 is MDHEN and CDR2 SYDVKM. V was trimmed by 1 base and J by 2 bases, leaving 21 bases between them. In DNA, the CDR3 is TGTGCCAGCAGTTTATTTGGGGGGCGAATTGACGGATCCAAAAACATTCAGTACTTC. As protein: CASSLFGGRIDGSKNIQYF. Variable domain in full (rest from reference TRBV28 and TRBJ2-4): DVKVTQSSRYLVKRTGEKVFLECVQDMDHENMFWYRQDPGLGLRLIYFSYDVKMKEKGDIPEGYSVSREKKERFSLILESASTNQTSMYLCASSLFGGRIDGSKNIQYFGAGTRLSVL.

The sample holds a few counts of this clonotype. The J gene is TRBJ2-1, the V gene TRBV14; 9 positions agree with TRBD2. This CDR3 comprises 16 residues. V shed 3 bases and J 10 bases; nucleotides not matched to a gene: 13. Germline assignment: CDR1 SGHDN and CDR2 FVKESK. In DNA form, the CDR3 reads TGTGCCAGCAGCCAGCTTACTAGCGGGTTTGTCCCGGAGCAGTTCTTC. This gives the protein CASSQLTSGFVPEQFF.

V and J are TRBV11-2 and TRBJ2-4, with D perhaps matching TRBD1 or TRBD2 (6 bases each). The germline V and J ends were trimmed by 5 bases and 4 bases, with 12 bases remaining between them. The CDR3 loop spans 14 amino acids. In germline, CDR1 is SGHAT, CDR2 FQNNGV. CDR3 loop: CASSHGGRKNIQYF. CDR3 sequence (DNA): TGTGCCAGCAGCCACGGGGGCCGGAAAAACATTCAGTACTTC.

This clonotype was recorded a few times. The V and J genes are TRBV7-6 and TRBJ2-1; D may be TRBD2 (6 bases). Trimming took off 3 bases at V and 2 bases at J, with 11 bases between the two ends. In germline, CDR1 is SGHVS, CDR2 FNYEAQ. The CDR3 is 15 residues long. The CDR3 DNA sequence: TGTGCCAGCAGCTTCTGGGAGGCCACCTACAATGAGCAGTTCTTC. Its translation: CASSFWEATYNEQFF.

This clonotype was detected a few times. The chain recombines TRBV11-3 with TRBJ2-1, with 16 bases identical to TRBD2. Germline lookup yields CDR1 SGHNT and CDR2 YENEEA. The CDR3 contains 16 residues. V gave up 0 bases and J gave up 9 bases; unmatched junction bases: 2. The CDR3 bases are TGTGCCAGCAGCTTAGAGGGACTAGCGGGGGGGACTGAGCAGTTCTTC. Translating it yields CASSLEGLAGGTEQFF.

This chain links TRBV6-1 with TRBJ1-4; 8 bases match TRBD1. The CDR3 runs to 12 residues. Trimming removed 6 bases from V and 14 bases from J; junction bases left unmatched: 8. The germline V gene has CDR1 MNHNS and CDR2 SASEGT. The DNA for the CDR3 is TGTGCCAGCAGGTCTACGCAGGGGGCTCTGTTTTTT. Translated, it gives CASRSTQGALFF.

The table lists this clonotype with many counts. This chain uses TRBV12-3 or TRBV12-4 with TRBJ2-7; D possibly corresponds to TRBD2 (6 bases). Trimming took off 6 bases at V and 0 bases at J, with 15 bases between the two ends. The CDR3 length is 15 residues. Written as DNA, the CDR3 is TGTGCCAGCAGCCTATTGGGGGGAAGCTCCTACGAGCAGTACTTC. It specifies CASSLLGGSSYEQYF.

Many counts were recorded for this clonotype. V gene TRBV7-2 combines with J gene TRBJ2-7; weak D call: TRBD1 (6 bases). V shed 2 bases and J shed 4 bases, with 12 bases lying between them. Germline V gene sequence: CDR1 SGHTA, CDR2 FQGNSA. The CDR3 sequence is 14 residues long. CDR3 region: CASSLHGGGYEQYF. The DNA for the CDR3 is TGTGCCAGCAGCTTACATGGGGGCGGGTACGAGCAGTACTTC.

The chain employs TRBV2 and TRBJ2-1; the D gene could be TRBD1 or TRBD2 (5 bases each). The ends were cut back, 6 bases at V and 6 bases at J, with 18 bases in the middle. Germline V gene lookup returns CDR1 SNHLY and CDR2 FYNNEI. This CDR3 is 15 amino acids long. As DNA, the CDR3 is TGTGCCAGCAGGGACCAGGGAAGGACTGTCAATGAGCAGTTCTTC. The encoded protein is CASRDQGRTVNEQFF.

This clonotype was counted at least ten times. The chain joins TRBV12-3 or TRBV12-4 to TRBJ1-1; D gene ambiguous. The CDR3 spans 12 residues. The V end was cut by 3 bases, the J end by 4 bases, with 6 bases between. CDR3 sequence: CASSFWGTEAFF. The CDR3 DNA sequence: TGTGCCAGCAGTTTCTGGGGCACTGAAGCTTTCTTT.

The chain joins TRBV2 to TRBJ2-2, with 10 bases lining up with TRBD2. Germline-derived CDR1 and CDR2 are SNHLY and FYNNEI. V was pared by 3 bases and J by 7 bases, with 8 bases of the junction left unmatched. The CDR3 is 16 amino acids. The CDR3 bases are TGTGCCAGCAGTGAGCCGGGACTAGCGCTGTTCGGGGAGCTGTTTTTT. It codes for CASSEPGLALFGELFF.